The entry below gives a single T cell receptor beta chain sequence along with its context. The antigen remains unidentified. Blood got drawn at baseline, again on cycle 4 day 1, and then on cycle 7 day 1. Clones were sequenced by immunoSEQ multiplex PCR, and TCRdb holds only the in-frame ones, with some missing. The sample records approximately 82,000 clones, around 90% being singletons. The CDR3 has 13 residues. The V end was cut by 4 bases, the J end by 5 bases, with 11 bases between. CDR1 is LNHDA, CDR2 SQIVND, per germline (reference sequence). The data were taken from a study of OX40 agonist ivuxolimab in advanced cancers. Notes on the study in general: Normalized T-cell clonal expansion was also low in a subset of nonresponders. Mean expanded clone counts were higher in CD8+ than CD4+ T cells.

Sequencing was performed on CD4+ or CD8+ T cells sorted from blood, taken in a trial of the OX40 agonist ivuxolimab. The rearrangement links TRBV19 to TRBJ2-5; no definite D call. This TCR was sampled from an adult with an advanced solid tumor such as melanoma, head and neck, liver or kidney cancer. The CDR3 DNA reads TGTGCCAGTAGTAGGACCATCGGGGAGACCCAGTACTTC. Amino acids: CASSRTIGETQYF.